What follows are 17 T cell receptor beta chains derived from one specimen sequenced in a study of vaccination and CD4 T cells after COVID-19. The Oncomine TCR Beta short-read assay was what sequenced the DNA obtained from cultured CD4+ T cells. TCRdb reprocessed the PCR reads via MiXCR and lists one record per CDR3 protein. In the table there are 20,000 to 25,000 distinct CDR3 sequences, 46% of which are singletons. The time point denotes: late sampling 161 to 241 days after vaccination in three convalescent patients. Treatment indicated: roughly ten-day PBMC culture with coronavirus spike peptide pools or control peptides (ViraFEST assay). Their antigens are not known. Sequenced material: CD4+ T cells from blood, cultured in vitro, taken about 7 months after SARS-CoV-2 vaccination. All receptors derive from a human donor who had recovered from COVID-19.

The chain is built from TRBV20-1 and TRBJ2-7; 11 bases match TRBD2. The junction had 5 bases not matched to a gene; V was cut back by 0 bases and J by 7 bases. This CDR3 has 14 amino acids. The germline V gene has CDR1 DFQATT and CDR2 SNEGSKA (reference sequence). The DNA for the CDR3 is TGCAGTGCTAGAGAGCCTAGCGGGGGGTGGGAGCAGTACTTC. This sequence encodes CSAREPSGGWEQYF.

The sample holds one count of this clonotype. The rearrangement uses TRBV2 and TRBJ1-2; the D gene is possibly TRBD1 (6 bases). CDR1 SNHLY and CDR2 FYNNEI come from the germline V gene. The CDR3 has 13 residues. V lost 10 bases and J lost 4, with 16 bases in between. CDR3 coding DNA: TGTGCCACCCAGGGACACTCTGCCTATGGCTACACCTTC. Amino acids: CATQGHSAYGYTF.

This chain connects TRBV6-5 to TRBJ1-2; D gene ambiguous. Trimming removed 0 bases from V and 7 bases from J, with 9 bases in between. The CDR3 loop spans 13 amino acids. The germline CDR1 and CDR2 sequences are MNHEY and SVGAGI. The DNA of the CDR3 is TGTGCCAGCAGTTACTCTGATGGCTCTGGCTACACCTTC. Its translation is CASSYSDGSGYTF.

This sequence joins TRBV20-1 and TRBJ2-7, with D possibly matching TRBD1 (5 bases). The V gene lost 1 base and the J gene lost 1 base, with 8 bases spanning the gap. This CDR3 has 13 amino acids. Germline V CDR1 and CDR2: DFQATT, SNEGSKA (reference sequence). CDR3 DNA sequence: TGCAGTGCTAGAGTCGGACAATCCTACGAGCAGTACTTC. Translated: CSARVGQSYEQYF.

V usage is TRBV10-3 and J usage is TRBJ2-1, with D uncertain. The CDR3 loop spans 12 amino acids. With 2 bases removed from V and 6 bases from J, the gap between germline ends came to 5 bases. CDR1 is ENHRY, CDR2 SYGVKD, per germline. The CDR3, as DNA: TGTGCCATCAGTGAGCAAGGCAATGAGCAGTTCTTC. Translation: CAISEQGNEQFF.

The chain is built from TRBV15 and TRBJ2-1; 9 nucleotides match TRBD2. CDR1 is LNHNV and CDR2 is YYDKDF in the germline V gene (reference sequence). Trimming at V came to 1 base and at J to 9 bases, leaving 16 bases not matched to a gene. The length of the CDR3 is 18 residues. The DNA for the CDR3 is TGTGCCACCAGCAGAGGGGACAGCAAGCGGGAGGTTAGCCTTGAGCAGTTCTTC. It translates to CATSRGDSKREVSLEQFF.

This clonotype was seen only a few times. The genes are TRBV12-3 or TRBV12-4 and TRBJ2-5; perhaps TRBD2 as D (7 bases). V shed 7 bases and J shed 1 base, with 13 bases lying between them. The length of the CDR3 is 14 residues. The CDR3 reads CASTRRGGQETQYF. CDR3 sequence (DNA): TGTGCCAGCACCCGGAGGGGGGGCCAAGAGACCCAGTACTTC.

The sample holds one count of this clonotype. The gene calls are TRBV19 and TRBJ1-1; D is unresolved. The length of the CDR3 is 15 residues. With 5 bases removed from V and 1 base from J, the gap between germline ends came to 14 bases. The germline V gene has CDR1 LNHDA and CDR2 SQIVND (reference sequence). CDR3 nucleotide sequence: TGTGCCAGTAGTCCCCGGGCTACGGCGAACACTGAAGCTTTCTTT. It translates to CASSPRATANTEAFF. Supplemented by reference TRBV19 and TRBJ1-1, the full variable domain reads DGGITQSPKYLFRKEGQNVTLSCEQNLNHDAMYWYRQDPGQGLRLIYYSQIVNDFQKGDIAEGYSVSREKKESFPLTVTSAQKNPTAFYLCASSPRATANTEAFFGQGTRLTVV.

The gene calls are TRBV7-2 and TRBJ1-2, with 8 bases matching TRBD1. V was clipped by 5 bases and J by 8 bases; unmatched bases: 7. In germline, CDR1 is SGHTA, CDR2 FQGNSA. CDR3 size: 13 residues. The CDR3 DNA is TGTGCCAGCAGCCGGACAGGGTTCGGAGGCTACACCTTC. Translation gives CASSRTGFGGYTF.

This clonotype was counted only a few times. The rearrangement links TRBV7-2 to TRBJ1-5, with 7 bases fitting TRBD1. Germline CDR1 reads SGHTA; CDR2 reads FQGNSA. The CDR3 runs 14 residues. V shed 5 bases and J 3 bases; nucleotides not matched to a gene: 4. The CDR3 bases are TGTGCCAGCAGCCTGGACAGGACCAATCAGCCCCAGCATTTT. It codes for CASSLDRTNQPQHF.

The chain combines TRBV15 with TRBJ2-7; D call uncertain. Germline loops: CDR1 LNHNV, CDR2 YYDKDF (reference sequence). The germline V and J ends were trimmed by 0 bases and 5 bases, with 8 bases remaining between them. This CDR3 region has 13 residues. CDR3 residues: CATSRELRHEQYF. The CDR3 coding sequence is TGTGCCACCAGCAGAGAGCTACGCCACGAGCAGTACTTC.

The CDR3 protein is CASSHRTPETQYF. The CDR3 bases are TGTGCCAGCAGTCACAGGACTCCAGAGACCCAGTACTTC. This rearrangement joins TRBV6-2 or TRBV6-3 to TRBJ2-5; either TRBD1 or TRBD2 may supply D (5 bases each). This CDR3 contains 13 residues. V lost 5 bases to trimming and J lost 4 bases, with 11 bases between them. Germline CDR1 MNHEY, CDR2 SVGEGT.

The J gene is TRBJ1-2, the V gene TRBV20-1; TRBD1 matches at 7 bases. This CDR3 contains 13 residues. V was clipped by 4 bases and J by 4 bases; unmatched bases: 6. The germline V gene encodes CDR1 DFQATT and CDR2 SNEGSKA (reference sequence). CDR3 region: CSANRGLRYGYTF. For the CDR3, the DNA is TGCAGTGCTAACAGGGGTCTTCGCTATGGCTACACCTTC.

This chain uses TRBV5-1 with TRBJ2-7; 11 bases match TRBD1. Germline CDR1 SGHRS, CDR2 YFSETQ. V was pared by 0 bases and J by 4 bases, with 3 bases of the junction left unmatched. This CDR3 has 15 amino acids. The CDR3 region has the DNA TGCGCCAGCAGCTTGGGGACAGGGGGCATATACGAGCAGTACTTC. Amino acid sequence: CASSLGTGGIYEQYF.

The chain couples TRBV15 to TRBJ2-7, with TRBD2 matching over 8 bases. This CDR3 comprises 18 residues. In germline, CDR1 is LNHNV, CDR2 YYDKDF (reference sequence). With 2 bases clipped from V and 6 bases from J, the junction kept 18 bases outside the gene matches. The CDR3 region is CATSRPKKASGRLIEQYF. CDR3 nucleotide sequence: TGTGCCACCAGCAGACCCAAGAAGGCGAGCGGGAGATTGATCGAGCAGTACTTC.

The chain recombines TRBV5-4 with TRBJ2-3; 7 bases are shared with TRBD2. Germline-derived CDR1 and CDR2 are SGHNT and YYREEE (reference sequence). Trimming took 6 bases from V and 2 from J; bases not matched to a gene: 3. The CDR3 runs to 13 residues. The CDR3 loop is CASTAGDTDTQYF. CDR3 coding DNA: TGTGCCAGCACTGCGGGGGACACAGATACGCAGTATTTT.

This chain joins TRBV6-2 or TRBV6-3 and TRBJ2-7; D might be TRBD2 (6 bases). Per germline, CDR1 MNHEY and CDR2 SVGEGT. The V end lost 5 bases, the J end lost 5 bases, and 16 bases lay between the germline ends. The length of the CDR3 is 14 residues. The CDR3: CASSPGHGSHEQYF. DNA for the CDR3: TGTGCCAGCAGTCCCGGACACGGGAGCCACGAGCAGTACTTC.